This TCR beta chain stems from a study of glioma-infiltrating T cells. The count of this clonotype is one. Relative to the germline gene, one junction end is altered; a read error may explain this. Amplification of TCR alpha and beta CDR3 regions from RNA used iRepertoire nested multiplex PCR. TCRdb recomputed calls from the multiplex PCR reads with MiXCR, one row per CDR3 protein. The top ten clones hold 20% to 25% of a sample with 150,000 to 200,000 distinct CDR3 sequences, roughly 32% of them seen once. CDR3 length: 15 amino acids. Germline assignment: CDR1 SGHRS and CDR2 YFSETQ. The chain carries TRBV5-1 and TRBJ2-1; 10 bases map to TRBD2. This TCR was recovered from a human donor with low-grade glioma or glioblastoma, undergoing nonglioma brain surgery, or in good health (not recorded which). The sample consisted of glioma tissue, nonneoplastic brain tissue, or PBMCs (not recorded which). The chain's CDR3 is CDSTKTSGYYNEQFF. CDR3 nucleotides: TGCGACAGCACCAAGACTAGCGGGTATTACAATGAGCAGTTCTTC.